Given below is one T cell receptor (beta chain) in context. The junction differs from germline at one of its ends, possibly a read error. This CDR3 comprises 13 residues. CDR1 KGHDR and CDR2 SFDVKD come from the germline V gene. These data come from a study of blood T cell repertoires in COVID-19. Across the whole study: Samples came from the United States, Italy and Spain, spanning acute and convalescent COVID-19. PBMCs, B-cell-depleted T cells, or T cells were the source of the cDNA or gDNA that made up the material.

As processed by the authors: Reference gene primers were amplified, and this amplification served to estimate nucleated cell counts. The assay was immunoSEQ multiplex PCR, and TCRdb's table has in-frame clones only and misses some. That table furnishes V, J and clone size, whereas the DNA furnished D and trimming. The sample contains roughly 70,000 clones, 76% of which appear only once. Sequencing used peripheral blood. The chain has TRBV24-1 and TRBJ2-7, with TRBD2 matching 7 bases. The receptor was derived from a man between 60 and 75 years old with COVID-19, enrolled during active disease. Here the CDR3 DNA reads TGTGCCACGAGTGCCGGGGGAGGGCGTAAGCAGTACTTC. The encoded protein is CATSAGGGRKQYF.